What follows are 9 T cell receptor beta chains derived from one specimen sequenced in a study of blood T cell repertoires in COVID-19. The method was immunoSEQ multiplex PCR; TCRdb's version includes in-frame clones alone and lacks a portion of them. The sample shows around 80,000 clones, roughly 77% of them seen only once. Specimen: peripheral blood. The receptor set was obtained from a man aged 45-65 years with active or convalescent COVID-19.

A few counts support this clone. J is TRBJ1-4 and V is TRBV5-5; D may be TRBD1 (6 bases). Deletions cut 0 bases from V and 7 bases from J, with 13 bases between. The CDR3 is 15 amino acids. The germline gives CDR1 SGHKS, CDR2 YYEKEE (reference sequence). CDR3: CASSLGLGAAEKLFF. CDR3 DNA sequence: TGTGCCAGCAGCTTGGGGCTGGGGGCGGCTGAAAAACTGTTTTTT.

V usage is TRBV3-1 (or the pseudogene TRBV3-2) and J usage is TRBJ2-5, with 9 bases that match TRBD2. There are 18 residues in the CDR3. CDR1 is LGHDT and CDR2 is YNNKEL in the germline V gene (reference sequence). With V trimmed by 0 bases and J by 4 bases, 12 bases remained unmatched. The CDR3 spells CASSQELWRGGGRETQYF. The DNA for the CDR3 is TGTGCCAGCAGCCAAGAGCTCTGGCGGGGGGGCGGGCGAGAGACCCAGTACTTC.

This chain uses TRBV23-1 with TRBJ2-6; 8 bases agree with TRBD2. TRBV23-1 is recorded as an ORF, its role being uncertain. This CDR3 contains 18 residues. V shed 4 bases and J 0 bases; nucleotides not matched to a gene: 8. The CDR3 DNA is TGCGCCAGCAGTCCCGGGGGGGGACACCACTCTGGGGCCAACGTCCTGACTTTC. It is translated as CASSPGGGHHSGANVLTF.

This clone was seen more than once but under ten times. The chain carries TRBV9 and TRBJ1-2, with D possibly matching TRBD1 (5 bases). The CDR3 extends over 15 amino acids. Germline V lookup: CDR1 SGDLS, CDR2 YYNGEE. Trimming cost V 0 bases and J 2 bases, with 11 bases left between them. CDR3 sequence (DNA): TGTGCCAGCAGCGTAGCGGCGGCAGGGAACTATGGCTACACCTTC. Translation: CASSVAAAGNYGYTF.

This chain connects TRBV2 to TRBJ2-7; D unclear. Looked up from germline, CDR1 is SNHLY and CDR2 is FYNNEI. This CDR3 is 13 amino acids long. The germline V and J ends were trimmed by 7 bases and 3 bases, with 13 bases remaining between them. Here the CDR3 DNA reads TGTGCCAGCACCTCGAGAATGAACTACGAGCAGTACTTC. Translating gives CASTSRMNYEQYF.

This chain joins TRBV18 and TRBJ2-7; 7 bases line up with TRBD1. This CDR3 contains 13 residues. V shed 3 bases and J 3 bases; nucleotides not matched to a gene: 2. The germline gives CDR1 KGHSH, CDR2 LQKENI. The chain's CDR3 is CASSPGQHYEQYF. The CDR3 DNA reads as TGTGCCAGCTCACCGGGACAGCACTACGAGCAGTACTTC.

In DNA form, the CDR3 reads TGTGCCAGCAGCTCCCCTAAGTACGAGCAGTACTTC. Residues: CASSSPKYEQYF. The genes are TRBV5-8 and TRBJ2-7; D unclear. This CDR3 has 12 residues. V lost 3 bases, J lost 4 bases, and 8 bases lay in between. Germline CDR1 is SGHTS and CDR2 is YDEGEE.

The chain combines TRBV21-1 with TRBJ1-4; whether TRBD1, the table's D call, matches the DNA was not checked. TRBV21-1 is a documented pseudogene. This CDR3 region has 13 residues. As DNA, the CDR3 is TGTGCCAGCAGCAAAGGGCAGTTTGAAAAACTGTTTTTT. Amino acids: CASSKGQFEKLFF.

This chain joins TRBV19 and TRBJ2-3; 7 nucleotides align to TRBD1. The CDR3 totals 15 residues. V shed 5 bases and J 2 bases; nucleotides not matched to a gene: 7. The germline gives CDR1 LNHDA, CDR2 SQIVND (reference sequence). CDR3 in amino acids: CASSPWDSATDTQYF. CDR3 nucleotide sequence: TGTGCCAGTAGTCCCTGGGACAGTGCCACAGATACGCAGTATTTT.